The rows below give T cell receptor beta chains drawn from one sample of a study of CD8+ T cells in alopecia areata. The table came from immunoSEQ multiplex PCR; TCRdb's copy has only in-frame clones and leaves some out. Among approximately 89,000 clones, 40% to 45% were seen once, and the ten largest hold 0.79%. Sequencing input: CD4+ T cells sorted from blood. The receptor source for this set is a human donor with alopecia areata. Both conserved end residues are part of each CDR3. The order of the fields is D gene, clone size, V gene, J gene, CDR3 DNA, CDR3 protein. D genes are given only for firm matches. Clone size appears in some rows only: once, few, many, or a class for an expanded clone.

>.|.|TRBV30|TRBJ1-1
TGTGCCTGGAGTGTACGGGGGGCGGCCGAAGCTTTCTTT
CAWSVRGAAEAFF
>TRBD1|.|TRBV30|TRBJ1-1
TGTGCCTGGAGGGGACAGGCGACTGAAGCTTTCTTT
CAWRGQATEAFF
>TRBD1|.|TRBV29-1|TRBJ2-2
TGCAGCGCCGCAGCCGGGACAGGGAACACCGGGGAGCTGTTTTTT
CSAAAGTGNTGELFF
>.|few|TRBV6-5|TRBJ2-7
TGTGCCAGCAGTTCCACCCGGAACTACGAGCAGTACTTC
CASSSTRNYEQYF
>.|.|TRBV29-1|TRBJ2-5
TGCAGCGTTGGCCAGTCAGAGACCCAGTACTTC
CSVGQSETQYF
>TRBD2|.|TRBV29-1|TRBJ2-5
TGCATCGCCACGGGGGGGGCAGAGACCCAGTACTTC
CIATGGAETQYF
>TRBD1|.|TRBV28|TRBJ1-2
TGTGCCAGCAGTCCAAGGGGACAGTCGATCTATGGCTACACCTTC
CASSPRGQSIYGYTF
>TRBD2|.|TRBV30|TRBJ2-1
TGTGCCTGTCGACTAGCGGGAGAAGGTGAGCAGTTCTTC
CACRLAGEGEQFF
>.|.|TRBV30|TRBJ2-2
TGTGCCTGGAGTCCGCCGAACACCGGGGAGCTGTTTTTT
CAWSPPNTGELFF
>.|.|TRBV2|TRBJ2-3
TGTGCCAGGGTACAGCGGTCCCGCGCATCGGATACGCAGTATTTT
CARVQRSRASDTQYF
>.|.|TRBV2|TRBJ1-5
TGTGCCAGCAGTGCCAGCAATCAGCCCCAGCATTTT
CASSASNQPQHF
>.|few|TRBV7-9|TRBJ2-7
TGTGCCAGCAATCCTGGCGGAGATTCGAAGGTTCAGCAGTACTTC
CASNPGGDSKVQQYF
>.|.|TRBV9|TRBJ2-1
TGTGCCAGCAGCGCGGGGGACTTGGAGCAGTTCTTC
CASSAGDLEQFF
>TRBD2|.|TRBV28|TRBJ2-7
TGTGCCGGCCAAGCTCGTGGGAGGGTCTACGAGCAGTACTTC
CAGQARGRVYEQYF
>.|once|TRBV18|TRBJ2-1
TGTGCCAGCTCACCGGGGGCATCATACAATGAGCAGTTCTTC
CASSPGASYNEQFF
>.|.|TRBV29-1|TRBJ2-1
TGCAGCGTCGGGACCCCTGGGAATGAGCAGTTCTTC
CSVGTPGNEQFF
>TRBD1|.|TRBV27|TRBJ2-7
TGTGCCAGCTGGCGGGACAGGAGCGTCCCCGAGCAGTACTTC
CASWRDRSVPEQYF
>TRBD1|.|TRBV30|TRBJ2-7
TGTGCCTCGTGGACAGGGGTAAGGCACGAGCAGTACTTC
CASWTGVRHEQYF
>.|.|TRBV7-2|TRBJ2-7
TGTGCCAGCAGCGGAAACAGGGTTTCCTACGAGCAGTACTTC
CASSGNRVSYEQYF
>.|.|TRBV29-1|TRBJ2-3
TGCAGCGTCGCGGGACGGACCACAGATACGCAGTATTTT
CSVAGRTTDTQYF
>.|.|TRBV2|TRBJ2-7
TGTGCCAGCGCCAGGACGACACTAGGGACCTACGAGCAGTACTTC
CASARTTLGTYEQYF
>.|few|TRBV28|TRBJ2-3
TGTGCCAGCAGCTCACACCTCCGGGTCGACGATACGCAGTATTTT
CASSSHLRVDDTQYF
>.|.|TRBV13|TRBJ2-1
TGTGCCAGCCTGAAACGTCACCGAGGAGCCTACAATGAGCAGTTCTTC
CASLKRHRGAYNEQFF
>TRBD2|.|TRBV28|TRBJ2-2
TGTGCCAGCACTCGTAGCGGGCACCTCACCGGGGAGCTGTTTTTT
CASTRSGHLTGELFF
>.|.|TRBV5-1|TRBJ2-7
TGCGCCAGCAGCTCCAGGGAGGCGAACGAGCAGTACTTC
CASSSREANEQYF
>.|.|TRBV7-8|TRBJ1-4
TGTGCCAGCAGTAGGGGAGACTTTAATGAAAAACTGTTTTTT
CASSRGDFNEKLFF
>TRBD2|.|TRBV5-1|TRBJ2-3
TGCGCCAGCAGCAGCGGGGGCACAGATACGCAGTATTTT
CASSSGGTDTQYF
>.|.|TRBV30|TRBJ2-1
TGTGCCGGGGGGGGACAGGAGCAGTTCTTC
CAGGGQEQFF
>.|.|TRBV29-1|TRBJ2-7
TGCAGCGTTACAATTAGGGGTCCCTCCTACGAGCAGTACTTC
CSVTIRGPSYEQYF
>.|few|TRBV29-1|TRBJ2-7
TGCAGCGCCGGAGGGCAGGGGCGGTACGAGCAGTACTTC
CSAGGQGRYEQYF
>.|few|TRBV29-1|TRBJ2-7
TGCAGCGTTGATGGGGACATCTCCTACGAGCAGTACTTC
CSVDGDISYEQYF
>.|.|TRBV30|TRBJ2-7
TGTGCCTGGAGTGTACTGAGGGGACGCTTGGGCGAGCAGTACTTC
CAWSVLRGRLGEQYF
>.|few|TRBV7-2|TRBJ1-2
TGTGCCAGCAGCTTAGCCAGGGAGGGGCCCTACACCTTC
CASSLAREGPYTF
>TRBD2|.|TRBV11-3|TRBJ2-5
TGTGCCAGCAGCTTAGGCTGCCGCGGAGATAGCGGGCAAGAGACCCAGTACTTC
CASSLGCRGDSGQETQYF
>.|.|TRBV29-1|TRBJ1-2
TGCAGCGGGGAGGGGACGGGAGGCTACACCTTC
CSGEGTGGYTF
>TRBD1|few|TRBV5-5|TRBJ2-7
TGTGCCAGCAGCGAAACCGGGACAGGGGCCTACGAGCAGTACTTC
CASSETGTGAYEQYF
>.|.|TRBV28|TRBJ2-7
TGTGCCAGCAGTTTATCCGGGAGTTGGTACGAGCAGTACTTC
CASSLSGSWYEQYF
>.|few|TRBV19|TRBJ2-7
TGTGCCAGTAGTATAGACTCCGGACCATACGAGCAGTACTTC
CASSIDSGPYEQYF
>TRBD2|.|TRBV30|TRBJ2-3
TGTGCCTGGAGTTCCCGACTAGCCGGGACAGATACGCAGTATTTT
CAWSSRLAGTDTQYF
>.|.|TRBV25-1|TRBJ2-6
TGTGCCAGCAGTGAATATAGGGACACCGGGGCCAACGTCCTGACTTTC
CASSEYRDTGANVLTF
>.|.|TRBV29-1|TRBJ1-1
TGCAGCGTGTCGGGAACAAAAGCTTTCTTT
CSVSGTKAFF
>.|few|TRBV5-6|TRBJ1-2
TGTGCCAGCAGCTTGGCCATGCAAGTCGGTTATGGCTACACCTTC
CASSLAMQVGYGYTF
>.|few|TRBV10-2|TRBJ1-2
TGCGCCAGCAGTGAGTCTGGGAGCCTAGGGAACTATGGCTACACCTTC
CASSESGSLGNYGYTF
>TRBD2|.|TRBV30|TRBJ2-7
TGTGCCTGGAGTTACGGGGGAGGGTCCTACGAGCAGTACTTC
CAWSYGGGSYEQYF
>.|.|TRBV30|TRBJ2-2
TGTGCCTGGAGCGAGTGGGAGAACACCGGGGAGCTGTTTTTT
CAWSEWENTGELFF
>.|few|TRBV28|TRBJ1-1
TGTGCCAGCAGTACTCAACGGACGGTGAACACTGAAGCTTTCTTT
CASSTQRTVNTEAFF
>.|few|TRBV29-1|TRBJ1-6
TGCAGCGTTGCGGAACGGGGGTCACCCCTCCACTTT
CSVAERGSPLHF
>.|.|TRBV25-1|TRBJ2-7
TGTGCCAGCAGGGGCCAGGGGTTCCACGAGCAGTACTTC
CASRGQGFHEQYF
>.|few|TRBV30|TRBJ2-7
TGTGCCTGGAGTCGAGGTTCGACAATCGAATACGAGCAGTACTTC
CAWSRGSTIEYEQYF
>.|.|TRBV29-1|TRBJ2-5
TGCAGCGTTGAAGAAGGGCAGGGGCAAGAGACCCAGTACTTC
CSVEEGQGQETQYF
>TRBD2|.|TRBV4-2|TRBJ2-7
TGTGCCAGCAGCCAAGATCTAGCGGGGAGCTACGAGCAGTACTTC
CASSQDLAGSYEQYF
>.|.|TRBV12-5|TRBJ2-7
TGTGCTAGTGGTTTGGACAGGAACGAGCAGTACTTC
CASGLDRNEQYF
>.|few|TRBV14|TRBJ2-3
TGTGCCAGCAGTGGAGATACGCAGTATTTT
CASSGDTQYF
>.|.|TRBV30|TRBJ2-5
TGTGCCTGCCAGGGGTCGGAGACCCAGTACTTC
CACQGSETQYF
>.|.|TRBV20-1|TRBJ1-2
TGCAGTGTGAACTATGGCTACACCTTC
CSVNYGYTF
>.|few|TRBV19|TRBJ1-5
TGTGCCAGTAGTGAAAACCAGAATCAGCCCCAGCATTTT
CASSENQNQPQHF
>.|.|TRBV11-2|TRBJ2-3
TGTGCCAGCAGCCCCCTCTGGGGCTGGACAGATACGCAGTATTTT
CASSPLWGWTDTQYF
>.|few|TRBV29-1|TRBJ2-2
TGCAGCGTAGAATGGGGGACCGGGGAGCTGTTTTTT
CSVEWGTGELFF
>TRBD1|.|TRBV29-1|TRBJ2-5
TGCAGCGCAACCGGGACAGGGGGAGAGACCCAGTACTTC
CSATGTGGETQYF